These T cell receptor beta chains were read from a single sample in a study of blood T cell repertoires in COVID-19. Assay used: immunoSEQ multiplex PCR; TCRdb lists only in-frame clones, some missing. This sample has about 130,000 clones; roughly three quarters occur once, and the top ten carry over 15%. Sequenced sample: peripheral blood. Receptors were obtained from a man older than 75 with acute or convalescent COVID-19. The CDR3 runs from the conserved cysteine through the conserved F or W. A D gene is named only where the DNA matches it firmly. For some rows the clone size is stated as once, few or many, or as a class when expanded; others skip it.

abundance	v_gene	d_gene	j_gene	len	CDR3nt	CDR3aa
.	TRBV5-1	.	TRBJ1-3	14	TGCGCCAGCAGAAACCAGGGGTATGGAAACACCATATATTTT	CASRNQGYGNTIYF
.	TRBV18	TRBD1	TRBJ2-1	14	TGTGCCAGCTCAGGGACAGGGGGTTACAATGAGCAGTTCTTC	CASSGTGGYNEQFF
few	TRBV14	.	TRBJ2-2	16	TGTGCCAGCAGCCAAGAGTTTAACGCGAGGGCCGGGGAGCTGTTTTTT	CASSQEFNARAGELFF
.	TRBV6-2/TRBV6-3	TRBD2	TRBJ2-3	17	TGTGCCAGCAGTCACGACTTGACTAGCGGGGGCACAGATACGCAGTATTTT	CASSHDLTSGGTDTQYF
.	TRBV2	TRBD1	TRBJ2-2	15	TGTGCCAGCACTTACAGGGGGCCGAACACCGGGGAGCTGTTTTTT	CASTYRGPNTGELFF
.	TRBV6-9	TRBD1	TRBJ2-5	16	TGTGCCAGCAGTTATTGGCGGACAGGGCGACAAGAGACCCAGTACTTC	CASSYWRTGRQETQYF
once	TRBV2	.	TRBJ2-7	15	TGTGCCAGCAGTGTTTCATTCCGCCAGGCCTACGAGCAGTACTTC	CASSVSFRQAYEQYF
.	TRBV28	TRBD1	TRBJ2-2	17	TGTGCCAGCAGTTTGTTCGGACAGGCGATAAACACCGGGGAGCTGTTTTTT	CASSLFGQAINTGELFF
.	TRBV28	.	TRBJ1-2	11	TGTGCCAGCAGTTCGTTCTATGGCTACACCTTC	CASSSFYGYTF
.	TRBV19	TRBD1	TRBJ2-7	13	TGTGCCAGTAGTTCGGGACAGTCCCACGAGCAGTACTTC	CASSSGQSHEQYF
once	TRBV7-9	.	TRBJ2-1	13	TGTGCCAGCAGCCAAAATCAGGGTTTTGAGCAGTTCTTC	CASSQNQGFEQFF
few	TRBV3-1/TRBV3-2	.	TRBJ2-5	16	TGTGCCAGCAGCCAAGATCTTCATCGGAGTAAAGAGACCCAGTACTTC	CASSQDLHRSKETQYF
once	TRBV19	.	TRBJ1-2	16	TGTGCCAGTACAAATGGGGGGACGGGCCATAACTATGGCTACACCTTC	CASTNGGTGHNYGYTF
.	TRBV19	TRBD1	TRBJ1-2	14	TGTGCCAGCAACCGGGACAGCTTCCCCTATGGCTACACCTTC	CASNRDSFPYGYTF
.	TRBV5-1	.	TRBJ2-5	15	TGCGCCAGCAGCTTGGGGCTAACCGACAGGGAGACCCAGTACTTC	CASSLGLTDRETQYF
.	TRBV5-6	TRBD1	TRBJ1-6	16	TGTGCCAGCAGTTTATACCGGGACAGGGACCATTCACCCCTCCACTTT	CASSLYRDRDHSPLHF
.	TRBV29-1	TRBD1	TRBJ2-3	13	TGCAGCGTTGGTCAGGGGGCGTCAGATACGCAGTATTTT	CSVGQGASDTQYF
.	TRBV27	TRBD1	TRBJ2-2	14	TGTGCCAGCAGTCAGAGGACAGGGATCGGGGAGCTGTTTTTT	CASSQRTGIGELFF
.	TRBV6-6	TRBD1	TRBJ1-1	15	TGTGCCAGCAGGATGGACAGGGGGGTCTCCACTGAAGCTTTCTTT	CASRMDRGVSTEAFF
once	TRBV15	TRBD2	TRBJ2-1	18	TGTGCCACCAGCAGACCCGACGGACTAGCGGGGGGGATCGATGAGCAGTTCTTC	CATSRPDGLAGGIDEQFF
.	TRBV6-5	.	TRBJ1-4	15	TGTGCCAGCAGGGGAAGTCCGGACAGTACTGAAAAACTGTTTTTT	CASRGSPDSTEKLFF
once	TRBV28	TRBD1	TRBJ1-5	16	TGTGCCAGCAGTTTGTGGGACAGGGCAACTAATCAGCCCCAGCATTTT	CASSLWDRATNQPQHF
.	TRBV28	.	TRBJ2-7	14	TGTGCCAGCAGTTTGGGGCGGAGCTCCTACGAGCAGTACTTC	CASSLGRSSYEQYF
.	TRBV27	TRBD1	TRBJ2-7	13	TGTGCCAGCAGGGACAGGGCCTCCTACGAGCAGTACTTC	CASRDRASYEQYF
.	TRBV18	.	TRBJ2-2	16	TGTGCCAGCTCACCCCCACAGGGTTTTGACACCGGGGAGCTGTTTTTT	CASSPPQGFDTGELFF